Each of the 26 T cell receptor beta chains below was sequenced from the same sample in a study of circulating and synovial CD4+ cells in juvenile arthritis. Profiled with immunoSEQ multiplex PCR; TCRdb holds only in-frame clones, not every one. The repertoire holds some 15,000 clones, with around nine tenths as singletons. The sample was CD4+ T cells from blood. These TCRs come from a human donor with juvenile idiopathic arthritis.

This sequence joins TRBV12-5 and TRBJ2-3; D is ambiguous. Germline V lookup: CDR1 LGHNT, CDR2 FRNRAP. The CDR3 spans 13 residues. V dropped 3 bases and J dropped 6 bases, with 10 bases sitting between them. The CDR3 loop is CASGFAGRDTQYF. The CDR3 DNA reads as TGTGCTAGTGGTTTTGCAGGAAGGGATACGCAGTATTTT. Combining the CDR3 with reference TRBV12-5 and TRBJ2-3 gives the whole variable domain DARVTQTPRHKVTEMGQEVTMRCQPILGHNTVFWYRQTMMQGLELLAYFRNRAPLDDSGMPKDRFSAEMPDATLATLKIQPSEPRDSAVYFCASGFAGRDTQYFGPGTRLTVL.

The chain combines TRBV11-2 with TRBJ2-5; 9 bases agree with TRBD2. Trimming at V came to 4 bases and at J to 3 bases, leaving 9 bases not matched to a gene. The CDR3 spans 16 residues. Germline loops: CDR1 SGHAT, CDR2 FQNNGV. DNA for the CDR3: TGTGCCAGCAGCTCGGCGGGGGGGCCGAGGGAAGAGACCCAGTACTTC. Translation gives CASSSAGGPREETQYF.

The rearrangement links TRBV21-1 to TRBJ2-7; the table's D gene call, TRBD1, was not cross checked with the DNA. TRBV21-1 is reported as a pseudogene. This CDR3 is 15 amino acids long. Here the CDR3 reads CASTATLRGTYEQYF. For the CDR3, the DNA is TGTGCCAGCACCGCAACATTAAGGGGAACCTACGAGCAGTACTTC.

The V gene is TRBV11-3, the J gene TRBJ2-3; 9 bases are a match to TRBD2. This CDR3 spans 16 amino acids. V gave up 0 bases and J gave up 3 bases; unmatched junction bases: 4. CDR1 SGHNT and CDR2 YENEEA come from the germline V gene. CDR3 in DNA: TGTGCCAGCAGCTTAGAAGGAGGACTAGCGACAGATACGCAGTATTTT. Translation gives CASSLEGGLATDTQYF. Based on the CDR3 plus reference TRBV11-3 and TRBJ2-3, the full variable domain is EAGVVQSPRYKIIEKKQPVAFWCNPISGHNTLYWYLQNLGQGPELLIRYENEEAVDDSQLPKDRFSAERLKGVDSTLKIQPAELGDSAVYLCASSLEGGLATDTQYFGPGTRLTVL.

The V call is TRBV9, the J call TRBJ2-1, with 7 positions matching TRBD2. Germline trimming cut 1 base from V and 7 bases from J; bases unmatched to any gene: 14. The germline V gene encodes CDR1 SGDLS and CDR2 YYNGEE. This CDR3 contains 17 residues. The CDR3 sequence is CASSVHKQRDVRNEQFF. DNA of the CDR3: TGTGCCAGCAGCGTACATAAGCAGCGGGACGTCCGGAATGAGCAGTTCTTC.

V usage is TRBV5-1 and J usage is TRBJ1-4; TRBD1 matches at 8 bases. From germline, CDR1 is SGHRS and CDR2 YFSETQ. CDR3 length equals 18 residues. V shed 4 bases and J 5 bases; nucleotides not matched to a gene: 16. The CDR3 loop is CASSRGVSSGTGNEKLFF. The CDR3 bases are TGCGCCAGCAGCCGGGGGGTATCCTCCGGGACAGGCAATGAAAAACTGTTTTTT.

The J gene is TRBJ1-2, the V gene TRBV7-8; D is undetermined. This CDR3 has 14 amino acids. The ends were cut back, 4 bases at V and 0 bases at J, with 9 bases in the middle. Looked up from germline, CDR1 is SGHVS and CDR2 is FQNEAQ. CDR3: CASSYDTANYGYTF. The CDR3 DNA sequence: TGTGCCAGCAGCTACGACACTGCTAACTATGGCTACACCTTC.

This chain connects TRBV21-1 to TRBJ1-5; TRBD1 reflects the table's D call only, with no check against the DNA. TRBV21-1 is shown as a pseudogene. CDR3 size: 18 residues. The DNA for the CDR3 is TGTGCCAGCAGCATCCTGGGCCTCAACCCTTTTAGCAATCAGCCCCAGCATTTT. The encoded protein is CASSILGLNPFSNQPQHF.

The V gene is TRBV30, the J gene TRBJ2-5; D might be TRBD1 (6 bases). CDR1 and CDR2 from the germline V gene are GTSNPN and SVGIG (reference sequence). V was pared by 1 base and J by 1 base, with 13 bases between. This CDR3 is 15 amino acids long. This CDR3 reads CAWSALTGPQETQYF. Written as DNA, the CDR3 is TGTGCCTGGAGTGCCTTGACAGGACCCCAAGAGACCCAGTACTTC.

This chain connects TRBV6-6 to TRBJ2-1, with TRBD2 matching 9 bases. Trimming removed 10 bases from V and 4 bases from J; junction bases left unmatched: 8. The V gene's germline CDR1 is MNHNY and CDR2 SVGAGI (reference sequence). This CDR3 has 14 residues. The DNA for the CDR3 is TGTGCCACCCTCCCCGGACTAGCGTACAATGAGCAGTTCTTC. It encodes CATLPGLAYNEQFF.

J is TRBJ2-1 and V is TRBV4-3; D gene uncertain. The CDR3 is made up of 12 amino acids. V lost 1 base and J lost 10, with 8 bases in between. CDR1 and CDR2 from the germline V gene are LGHNA and YSLEER. CDR3 residues: CASSQVNGEQFF. CDR3 sequence (DNA): TGCGCCAGCAGCCAAGTAAACGGGGAGCAGTTCTTC.

This chain connects TRBV5-6 to TRBJ2-3; D may be TRBD2 (6 bases). The CDR3 loop spans 13 amino acids. Trimming shortened V by 0 bases and J by 7 bases, and 9 bases separated the two germline ends. Germline V gene data show CDR1 as SGHDT and CDR2 as YYEEEE. The CDR3 region has the DNA TGTGCCAGCAGCTTGGGGGGGGTTTATACGCAGTATTTT. This encodes CASSLGGVYTQYF.

The J gene is TRBJ1-3, the V gene TRBV28, with D possibly TRBD1 on 6 matching bases. CDR1 and CDR2 from the germline V gene are MDHEN and SYDVKM. CDR3 size: 14 residues. V lost 7 bases and J lost 0, with 10 bases in between. Written as DNA, the CDR3 is TGTGCCAGCATCAAAGGGGGCTCTGGAAACACCATATATTTT. This encodes CASIKGGSGNTIYF.

V usage is TRBV5-6 and J usage is TRBJ2-3, with 11 bases matching TRBD2. This CDR3 has 15 amino acids. Losses at the gene ends were 4 bases for V and 6 bases for J; bases not matched to a gene: 7. Per germline, CDR1 SGHDT and CDR2 YYEEEE. CDR3 bases: TGTGCCAGCAGCCTAACTAGCGGGAGTGCGGATACGCAGTATTTT. Amino acid sequence: CASSLTSGSADTQYF.

The CDR3 spells CASSQGRGDQPQHF. In nucleotides, the CDR3 is TGTGCCAGCAGCCAAGGTCGGGGGGATCAGCCCCAGCATTTT. This chain links TRBV4-2 with TRBJ1-5; D perhaps matches TRBD1 (5 bases). The V end lost 1 base, the J end lost 5 bases, and 9 bases lay between the germline ends. From germline, CDR1 is LGHNA and CDR2 YNFKEQ. The CDR3 consists of 14 residues.

For the CDR3, the DNA is TGTGCCAGCAGCGCACAGAGCGGGAACACTGAAGCTTTCTTT. Encoded protein: CASSAQSGNTEAFF. This chain uses TRBV7-2 with TRBJ1-1; D is ambiguous. The CDR3 contains 14 residues. V was clipped by 5 bases and J by 1 base, with 11 bases between them. Germline CDR1 reads SGHTA; CDR2 reads FQGNSA.

The chain couples TRBV7-7 to TRBJ2-1, with TRBD2 identical over 7 bases. Trimming at V came to 6 bases and at J to 5 bases, leaving 7 bases not matched to a gene. CDR3 length equals 14 residues. CDR1 is SSHAT and CDR2 is FNYEAQ in the germline V gene (reference sequence). The CDR3 region has the DNA TGTGCCAGCAGTCAGACCGGGACTAACAATGAGCAGTTCTTC. This gives the protein CASSQTGTNNEQFF.

The chain uses TRBV4-3 and TRBJ1-4, with D perhaps TRBD1 (5 bases). The V end was cut by 5 bases, the J end by 2 bases, with 9 bases between. This CDR3 spans 14 amino acids. Germline CDR1 and CDR2: LGHNA and YSLEER. CDR3 sequence reads: CASSRQPTNEKLFF. The DNA for the CDR3 is TGCGCCAGCAGCAGACAGCCCACTAATGAAAAACTGTTTTTT.

The rearrangement uses TRBV5-1 and TRBJ1-4; D not resolved. Per germline, CDR1 SGHRS and CDR2 YFSETQ. The CDR3 is 12 amino acids. V was trimmed by 5 bases and J by 5 bases, leaving 7 bases between them. This CDR3 reads CASRRVNEKLFF. As DNA, the CDR3 is TGCGCCAGCAGGAGGGTGAATGAAAAACTGTTTTTT.

This chain connects TRBV10-3 to TRBJ2-1, with 11 positions matching TRBD2. CDR1 and CDR2 from the germline V gene are ENHRY and SYGVKD. The J segment lost 0 bases and the V segment lost 2 bases, leaving 9 bases of the junction unmatched. The length of the CDR3 is 19 residues. This CDR3 is CAISEQTSGTFRSYNEQFF. The CDR3 DNA reads as TGTGCCATCAGTGAGCAGACTAGCGGGACTTTCCGCTCCTACAATGAGCAGTTCTTC.

CDR3 loop: CASSKGPTAYEQYF. In DNA form, the CDR3 reads TGTGCCAGTAGTAAAGGCCCCACAGCCTACGAGCAGTACTTC. The V and J genes are TRBV19 and TRBJ2-7; D is ambiguous. Germline V gives CDR1 LNHDA, CDR2 SQIVND (reference sequence). This CDR3 comprises 14 residues. V lost 4 bases and J lost 2, with 12 bases in between.

This chain joins TRBV14 and TRBJ2-2; D is uncertain. The germline CDR1 and CDR2 sequences are SGHDN and FVKESK. The V gene lost 4 bases and the J gene lost 5 bases, with 14 bases spanning the gap. CDR3 length equals 15 residues. The DNA of the CDR3 is TGTGCCAGCAGCCGCATCGGCGCGGAGACCGGGGAGCTGTTTTTT. This translates into CASSRIGAETGELFF.

For this clone: The sample carries other DNA sequences with the same CDR3. The genes are TRBV7-6 and TRBJ1-6; TRBD1 is a possible D gene (5 bases). Germline V gives CDR1 SGHVS, CDR2 FNYEAQ. Trimming stripped 5 bases from V and 2 bases from J, with 13 bases between. The length of the CDR3 is 16 residues. This chain's CDR3 is CASSPTESAYNSPLHF. Here the CDR3 DNA reads TGTGCCAGCAGCCCGACAGAGTCAGCCTATAATTCACCCCTCCACTTT.

The chain carries TRBV6-5 and TRBJ2-5; TRBD2 agrees at 11 bases. Germline V gene data show CDR1 as MNHEY and CDR2 as SVGAGI. The CDR3 totals 15 residues. J was trimmed by 5 bases and V by 8 bases; bases with no gene match: 10. The CDR3 DNA reads TGTGCCAGCTCGGGGGCTAGCGGGAGGTTCGAGACCCAGTACTTC. Its translation: CASSGASGRFETQYF.

CDR3 sequence reads: CAWSRDSRSPPNEQFF. CDR3 coding DNA: TGTGCCTGGAGTAGAGACTCAAGAAGTCCCCCCAATGAGCAGTTCTTC. The J gene is TRBJ2-1, the V gene TRBV30; no clear D. Germline-derived CDR1 and CDR2 are GTSNPN and SVGIG (reference sequence). The CDR3 is made up of 16 amino acids. V gave up 2 bases and J gave up 6 bases, with 20 bases separating them.

This chain connects TRBV19 to TRBJ2-7; no definite D call. V lost 7 bases and J 0 bases, leaving 13 bases between the germline ends. This CDR3 is 14 amino acids long. CDR1 and CDR2 from the germline V gene are LNHDA and SQIVND (reference sequence). Written as DNA, the CDR3 is TGTGCCAGTAAAACGGGTCCGAGCTCCTACGAGCAGTACTTC. It encodes CASKTGPSSYEQYF.